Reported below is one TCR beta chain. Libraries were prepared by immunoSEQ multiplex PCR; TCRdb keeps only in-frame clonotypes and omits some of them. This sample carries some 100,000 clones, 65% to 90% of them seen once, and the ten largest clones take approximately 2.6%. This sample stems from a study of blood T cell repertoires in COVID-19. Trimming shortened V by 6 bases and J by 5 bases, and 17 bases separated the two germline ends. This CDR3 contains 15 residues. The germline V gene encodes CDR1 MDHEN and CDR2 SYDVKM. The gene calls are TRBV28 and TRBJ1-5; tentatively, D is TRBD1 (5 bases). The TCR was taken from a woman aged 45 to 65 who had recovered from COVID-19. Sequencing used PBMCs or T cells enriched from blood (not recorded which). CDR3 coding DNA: TGTGCCAGCAGCCCCTTGGGGGGAGGTCATCAGCCCCAGCATTTT. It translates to CASSPLGGGHQPQHF.